This TCR beta chain comes out of a study of CD8 T cells in ankylosing spondylitis (dated by TCRdb to about 2017). Study-level background: The study set out to find disease-linked TCR variants by profiling T cell receptor beta repertoires in ankylosing spondylitis patients and healthy donors. In total, the full study cohort was made up of 110 or so healthy donors and approximately 24 ankylosing spondylitis patients. Peripheral blood was sampled, and synovial fluid was also collected from ankylosing spondylitis patients.

Overall study outcomes, separate from this receptor: Blood from ankylosing spondylitis patients appeared to be characterized by a TCR beta motif composed of about 8 highly homologous amino acid variants. Significant enrichment of the disease-linked clones was reported in matched synovial fluid samples from ankylosing spondylitis patients. Some of the motif variants had been reported before in the synovial fluid and blood of reactive arthritis patients, a finding that suggests common disease-initiation mechanisms. In peripheral blood, the disease-linked clones were found at relatively low frequencies and had a CD8+ phenotype.

TCRdb records Illumina HiSeq 2500 as the sequencer. TCR beta libraries were prepared by quantitative 5'-RACE with molecular barcodes. The authors' pipeline ran thus. A new computational method based on a probabilistic model of VDJ rearrangement was used to identify disease-linked TCR variants. The public reads were reprocessed in TCRdb via fastp at Q25 and MiXCR, keeping in-frame beta chains. CDR3 protein sequences are deduplicated, and each keeps its most common genes and DNA. The V and J calls, along with clone size, are taken from TCRdb and not from the paper's own processing. The table for this sample lists 200,000 to 300,000 distinct CDR3 sequences; about 24% of them were counted only once. The leading ten clones occupy 0.5% to 0.75% of the sample. Worth noting for this clonotype: It lacks a known antigen. One base away there is no much larger clone; base qualities are not given.

The sequence was collected from a male donor with ankylosing spondylitis or in good health (not recorded which). Sample: blood, either unsorted or a sorted T cell fraction (not recorded which).

The DNA is as follows: TGTGCCAGCAGCATATGGGGGGCTCTCGAGTATGAGCAGTTCTTC. This encodes CASSIWGALEYEQFF. The V and J segments used are TRBV7-2 and TRBJ2-1; the D region may be TRBD1 or TRBD2, each matching 6 bases equally. From the germline V gene, CDR1 is SGHTA and CDR2 is FQGNSA. A distance of 19 bases separates the germline ends of V and J, which lose 5 bases and 8 bases respectively. From the cysteine through the phenylalanine, the CDR3 covers 15 amino acids. Kept here is only the CDR3 DNA, which spans 45 bases and is read in frame from base 1. Reference TRBV7-2 and TRBJ2-1 proteins supply the regions before and after the CDR3; the full variable domain is: GAGVSQSPSNKVTEKGKDVELRCDPISGHTALYWYRQSLGQGLEFLIYFQGNSAPDKSGLPSDRFSAERTGGSVSTLTIQRTQQEDSAVYLCASSIWGALEYEQFFGPGTRLTVL.